This entry lists 24 T cell receptor beta chains sequenced from one sample in a study of metastatic and nonmetastatic thyroid tumors. Until they underwent thyroid surgery, no patient had received any treatment. TCRdb reanalyzed the PCR reads via MiXCR. The sample has roughly 15,000 clones, under 35% seen once; the top ten hold about 14%. The sequenced sample was adjacent normal tissue. The origin of the receptors is a female donor with papillary thyroid cancer or a benign thyroid nodule (not recorded which). Some clones in this sample may be carry-over from other donors' samples.

This clone was detected a few times. This chain uses TRBV19 with TRBJ2-1, with 12 bases that match TRBD1. There are 15 residues in the CDR3. Germline CDR1 and CDR2: LNHDA and SQIVND (reference sequence). With 5 bases clipped from V and 9 bases from J, the junction kept 8 bases outside the gene matches. Here the CDR3 DNA reads TGTGCCAGTAGTCCAACGGGACAGGGGGCAGTTGAGCAGTTCTTC. Its protein is CASSPTGQGAVEQFF.

This clone occurred once. The CDR3 spells CAWSVRGEWTEAFF. CDR3 sequence (DNA): TGTGCCTGGAGTGTACGAGGGGAGTGGACTGAAGCTTTCTTT. The chain couples TRBV30 to TRBJ1-1; tentatively, D is TRBD1 (5 bases). V lost 0 bases, J lost 5 bases, and 13 bases lay in between. CDR1 GTSNPN and CDR2 SVGIG come from the germline V gene (reference sequence). This CDR3 comprises 14 residues.

This chain connects TRBV4-3 to TRBJ1-1; D ambiguous. CDR1 LGHNA and CDR2 YSLEER come from the germline V gene. There are 14 residues in the CDR3. With 0 bases removed from V and 1 base from J, the gap between germline ends came to 6 bases. The CDR3 nucleotides read TGCGCCAGCAGCCAAGACTGGGGGAACACTGAAGCTTTCTTT. Its translation: CASSQDWGNTEAFF.

The V and J genes are TRBV5-4 and TRBJ1-1; no firm D call. This CDR3 is built from 14 residues. Germline CDR1 and CDR2: SGHNT and YYREEE (reference sequence). Trimming removed 0 bases at V and 1 base at J, with 7 bases between. Here the CDR3 DNA reads TGTGCCAGCAGCTTGGCCTACAGGAACACTGAAGCTTTCTTT. This codes for CASSLAYRNTEAFF.

The chain carries TRBV6-1 and TRBJ1-1; tentative D call: TRBD1 (6 bases). Germline CDR1 reads MNHNS; CDR2 reads SASEGT. The V gene lost 6 bases and the J gene lost 0 bases, with 11 bases spanning the gap. The CDR3 contains 14 residues. CDR3 region: CASSPRDMNTEAFF. Here the CDR3 DNA reads TGTGCCAGCAGCCCGAGGGACATGAACACTGAAGCTTTCTTT.

J is TRBJ2-7 and V is TRBV11-2, with 8 bases that match TRBD1. The CDR3 is 14 amino acids. J was trimmed by 9 bases and V by 0 bases; bases with no gene match: 7. CDR1 is SGHAT, CDR2 FQNNGV, per germline. CDR3 in amino acids: CASSLDRTGSGQYF. The CDR3 nucleotides read TGTGCCAGCAGCTTAGATAGGACAGGGAGCGGGCAGTACTTC.

The sample holds a few counts of this clone. The chain employs TRBV20-1 and TRBJ1-2; 8 bases match TRBD1. The CDR3 contains 13 residues. Trimming took 7 bases from V and 8 from J; bases not matched to a gene: 12. The germline V gene has CDR1 DFQATT and CDR2 SNEGSKA (reference sequence). CDR3 sequence: CSETAGGAGGYTF. For the CDR3, the DNA is TGCAGTGAAACGGCAGGGGGCGCAGGCGGCTACACCTTC.

This chain joins TRBV20-1 and TRBJ2-7; TRBD2 agrees at 12 bases. The length of the CDR3 is 15 residues. V gave up 1 base and J gave up 12 bases; unmatched junction bases: 13. Germline CDR1 DFQATT, CDR2 SNEGSKA (reference sequence). This CDR3 reads CSARGEGLAGLVPYF. The CDR3 bases are TGCAGTGCTAGAGGAGAGGGACTAGCGGGCCTAGTTCCGTACTTC.

This clone was recorded a few times. The J gene is TRBJ2-3, the V gene TRBV11-3; D is uncertain. V was pared by 1 base and J by 4 bases, with 3 bases between. CDR3 length equals 12 residues. Per the germline V gene, CDR1 is SGHNT and CDR2 is YENEEA. The CDR3 DNA reads as TGTGCCAGCAGCTTAGTCCCAGATACGCAGTATTTT. Translating gives CASSLVPDTQYF.

This clone was recorded only once. One end of the junction fails to match germline, which may point to a read error. V and J are TRBV20-1 and TRBJ1-1; maybe TRBD1 (5 bases). The germline CDR1 and CDR2 sequences are DFQATT and SNEGSKA (reference sequence). The CDR3 sequence is 16 residues long. In nucleotides, the CDR3 is TGCAGTGCTAGAGATTGGGGCGCAGGGTTTAACACTGAACCTTTCTTT. Encoded protein: CSARDWGAGFNTEPFF.

This clone showed up just a few times. J is TRBJ2-3 and V is TRBV9, with a weak D call TRBD1 (5 bases). The CDR3 loop spans 15 amino acids. CDR1 is SGDLS, CDR2 YYNGEE, per germline. V was clipped by 2 bases and J by 3 bases, with 13 bases between them. CDR3 in DNA: TGTGCCAGCAGCGTGTTCAGGGATGGGACAGATACGCAGTATTTT. Amino acids: CASSVFRDGTDTQYF.

Comment on this clone: A much larger clone is a single base away; this may be a read error. The chain is built from TRBV5-1 and TRBJ2-7, with D perhaps matching TRBD1 or TRBD2 (6 bases each). CDR1 is SGHRS and CDR2 is YFSETQ in the germline V gene. V was trimmed by 1 base and J by 3 bases, leaving 11 bases between them. There are 14 residues in the CDR3. CDR3 in DNA: TGCGCCAGCAGCTTGTGTGGGGGGCTCTACGAGCAGTACTTC. This translates into CASSLCGGLYEQYF.

J is TRBJ2-7 and V is TRBV20-1; 13 nucleotides line up with TRBD2. Germline V gives CDR1 DFQATT, CDR2 SNEGSKA (reference sequence). This CDR3 region has 14 residues. Trimming at V came to 4 bases and at J to 4 bases, leaving 4 bases not matched to a gene. The CDR3 protein is CSAIRLAGGYEQYF. The CDR3, as DNA: TGCAGTGCTATCCGACTAGCGGGGGGATACGAGCAGTACTTC.

In this sample, this clone is medium-sized. This chain links TRBV6-5 with TRBJ2-1; 10 bases line up with TRBD2. CDR1 and CDR2 (germline): MNHEY, SVGAGI. V shed 2 bases and J 9 bases; nucleotides not matched to a gene: 13. This CDR3 has 17 residues. The CDR3 DNA reads TGTGCCAGCAGTTACGGTTTGTGGAGCGGGGGGGCCGGTGAGCAGTTCTTC. Amino acids: CASSYGLWSGGAGEQFF.

The V gene is TRBV4-1, the J gene TRBJ1-2, with D maybe TRBD1 (6 bases). Trimming took off 1 base at V and 1 base at J, with 10 bases between the two ends. Germline CDR1 is MGHRA and CDR2 is YSYEKL. This CDR3 has 15 amino acids. The chain's CDR3 is CASSQGRGNNYGYTF. Written as DNA, the CDR3 is TGCGCCAGCAGCCAAGGGAGGGGGAATAACTATGGCTACACCTTC.

This clone was observed a few times. The J gene is TRBJ2-6, the V gene TRBV27, with D perhaps matching TRBD1 (6 bases). The CDR3 length is 16 residues. V lost 7 bases and J 0 bases, leaving 13 bases between the germline ends. Germline lookup yields CDR1 MNHEY and CDR2 SMNVEV (reference sequence). CDR3: CASTKGDASGANVLTF. The DNA for the CDR3 is TGTGCCAGCACGAAGGGGGATGCCTCTGGGGCCAACGTCCTGACTTTC.

The chain combines TRBV6-6 with TRBJ2-1; 10 bases line up with TRBD2. Germline values: CDR1 MNHNY, CDR2 SVGAGI (reference sequence). The CDR3 is 17 amino acids. V lost 2 bases to trimming and J lost 9 bases; unmatched junction nucleotides: 13. DNA for the CDR3: TGTGCCAGCAGTTACGGTTTGTTGAGCGGGGGGGCCGTTGAGCAGTTCTTC. This codes for CASSYGLLSGGAVEQFF.

Turning to this clone: Other DNA sequences in this sample translate to the same CDR3. The J gene is TRBJ1-1, the V gene TRBV12-5; the match to TRBD1 covers 7 bases. There are 13 residues in the CDR3. The V gene end was trimmed by 6 bases and the J gene end by 3 bases; junction bases not matched to a gene: 4. Per the germline V gene, CDR1 is LGHNT and CDR2 is FRNRAP. This CDR3 is CASGWDSHTEAFF. For the CDR3, the DNA is TGTGCTAGTGGCTGGGACAGTCACACTGAAGCTTTCTTT. Drawing the rest from reference TRBV12-5 and TRBJ1-1, the complete variable domain is DARVTQTPRHKVTEMGQEVTMRCQPILGHNTVFWYRQTMMQGLELLAYFRNRAPLDDSGMPKDRFSAEMPDATLATLKIQPSEPRDSAVYFCASGWDSHTEAFFGQGTRLTVV.

As to this clone: Germline and junction disagree at one end, which may indicate a read error. The rearrangement uses TRBV20-1 and TRBJ1-2; possible D gene TRBD1, 5 bases. CDR1 and CDR2 (germline): DFQATT, SNEGSKA (reference sequence). This CDR3 has 13 residues. The CDR3 DNA is TGCAGTGCTCGAGGTAACAGGCTGTATGTCTACACCTTC. This codes for CSARGNRLYVYTF.

The CDR3 sequence is CSVVGGMSNYGYTF. The CDR3 coding sequence is TGCAGCGTTGTCGGGGGAATGAGTAACTATGGCTACACCTTC. The chain links TRBV29-1 to TRBJ1-2, with D tentatively TRBD1 (5 bases). The CDR3 has 14 amino acids. Germline CDR1 and CDR2: SQVTM and ANQGSEA. Trimming left V 4 bases short and J 1 base short, with 13 bases between.

This chain connects TRBV20-1 to TRBJ2-7; D is undetermined. The germline gives CDR1 DFQATT, CDR2 SNEGSKA (reference sequence). The CDR3 covers 15 residues. The V end lost 4 bases, the J end lost 4 bases, and 20 bases lay between the germline ends. This chain's CDR3 is CSATTSDRLGYEQYF. CDR3 DNA sequence: TGCAGTGCTACCACTTCCGACCGTTTAGGTTACGAGCAGTACTTC.

The J gene is TRBJ2-5, the V gene TRBV5-1, with D possibly called TRBD1 or TRBD2 (5 bases each). Trimming left V 2 bases short and J 3 bases short, with 14 bases between. Germline V gives CDR1 SGHRS, CDR2 YFSETQ. The CDR3 extends over 15 amino acids. In DNA, the CDR3 is TGCGCCAGCAGCTTTCTGGGACGGCGGGAAGAGACCCAGTACTTC. Translated, it gives CASSFLGRREETQYF.

V and J are TRBV11-2 and TRBJ2-7; no clear D. The CDR3 length is 15 residues. Germline lookup yields CDR1 SGHAT and CDR2 FQNNGV. Trimming took 0 bases from V and 1 from J, leaving 10 bases between them. The CDR3 is CASSLDPGSSYEQYF. Here the CDR3 DNA reads TGTGCCAGCAGCTTAGACCCGGGCAGTTCCTACGAGCAGTACTTC.

Judged by abundance, this clone is medium-sized (0.01 to 0.1%). The chain has TRBV4-2 and TRBJ1-1; D is undetermined. Germline V gives CDR1 LGHNA, CDR2 YNFKEQ. With 0 bases removed from V and 5 bases from J, the gap between germline ends came to 7 bases. The CDR3 extends over 13 amino acids. This chain's CDR3 is CASSQEQLTEAFF. CDR3 nucleotides: TGTGCCAGCAGCCAAGAACAGTTAACTGAAGCTTTCTTT.